This T cell receptor (beta chain) was profiled in a study of cytomegalovirus exposure and HLA in healthy donors. General study results and limits: Cytomegalovirus association was assigned to some 160 TCR beta chains.

In regard to this clone: Antigen unknown.

Trimming removed 9 bases from V and 3 bases from J; junction bases left unmatched: 8. CDR1 LNHDA and CDR2 SQIVND come from the germline V gene (reference sequence). The CDR3 contains 15 residues. Use of 60 Vbeta and 13 Jbeta primers characterized the PCR. The repertoire was sequenced with immunoSEQ multiplex PCR; TCRdb's copy has only in-frame clones and lacks some. Among under 95,000 clones listed, around 79% were seen once. Sequenced material: PBMCs. The receptor was derived from a woman between 35 and 50 years old in good health and CMV-seropositive. The chain uses TRBV19 and TRBJ1-2; 12 bases match TRBD1. The CDR3: CASQPGQGAYYGYTF. The CDR3 DNA sequence: TGTGCCAGCCAACCGGGACAGGGGGCATACTATGGCTACACCTTC.